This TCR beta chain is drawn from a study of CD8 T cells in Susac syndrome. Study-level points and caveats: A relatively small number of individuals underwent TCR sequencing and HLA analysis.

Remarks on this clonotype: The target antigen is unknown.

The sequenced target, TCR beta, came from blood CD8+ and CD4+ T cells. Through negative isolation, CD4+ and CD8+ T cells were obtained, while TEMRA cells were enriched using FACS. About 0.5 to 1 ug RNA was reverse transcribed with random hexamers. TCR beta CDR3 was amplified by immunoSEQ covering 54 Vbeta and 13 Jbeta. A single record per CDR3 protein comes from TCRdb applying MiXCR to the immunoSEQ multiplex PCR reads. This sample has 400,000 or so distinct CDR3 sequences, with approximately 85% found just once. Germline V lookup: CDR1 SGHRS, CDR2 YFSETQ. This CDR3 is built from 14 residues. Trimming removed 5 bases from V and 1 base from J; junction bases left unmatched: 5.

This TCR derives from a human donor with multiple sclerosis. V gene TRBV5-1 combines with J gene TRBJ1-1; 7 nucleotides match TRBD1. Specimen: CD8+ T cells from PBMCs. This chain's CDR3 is CASSRGLRNTEAFF. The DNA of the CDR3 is TGCGCCAGCAGTAGGGGGCTTCGGAACACTGAAGCTTTCTTT.